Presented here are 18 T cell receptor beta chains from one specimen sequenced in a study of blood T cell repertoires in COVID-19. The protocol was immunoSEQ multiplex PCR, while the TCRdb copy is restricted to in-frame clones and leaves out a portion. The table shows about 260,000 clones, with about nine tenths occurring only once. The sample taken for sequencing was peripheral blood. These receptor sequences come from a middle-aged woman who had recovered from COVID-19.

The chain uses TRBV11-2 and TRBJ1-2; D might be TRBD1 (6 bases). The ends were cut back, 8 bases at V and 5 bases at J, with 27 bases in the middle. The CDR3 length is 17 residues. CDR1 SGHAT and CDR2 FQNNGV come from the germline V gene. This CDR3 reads CASFTALHGGEGYGYTF. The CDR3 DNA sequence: TGTGCCAGCTTTACAGCCCTTCATGGGGGCGAGGGGTATGGCTACACCTTC.

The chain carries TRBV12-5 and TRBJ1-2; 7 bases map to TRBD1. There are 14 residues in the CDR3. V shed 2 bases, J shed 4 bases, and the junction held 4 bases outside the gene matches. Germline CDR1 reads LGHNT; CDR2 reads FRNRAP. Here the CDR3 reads CASGLKGGTYGYTF. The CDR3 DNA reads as TGTGCTAGTGGTTTGAAAGGGGGCACCTATGGCTACACCTTC.

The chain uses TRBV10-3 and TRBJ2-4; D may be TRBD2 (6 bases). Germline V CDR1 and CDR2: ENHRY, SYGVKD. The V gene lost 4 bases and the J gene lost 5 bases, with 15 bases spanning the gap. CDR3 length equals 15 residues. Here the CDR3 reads CAISAWQGGENIQYF. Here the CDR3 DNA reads TGTGCCATCAGTGCTTGGCAGGGAGGAGAAAACATTCAGTACTTC.

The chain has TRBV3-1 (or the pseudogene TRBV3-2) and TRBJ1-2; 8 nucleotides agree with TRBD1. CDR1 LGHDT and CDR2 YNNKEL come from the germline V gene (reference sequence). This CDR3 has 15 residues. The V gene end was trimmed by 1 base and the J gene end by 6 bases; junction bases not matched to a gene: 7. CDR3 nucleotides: TGTGCCAGCAGCCAAGCTCATAGGACAGGGAATGGCTACACCTTC. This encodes CASSQAHRTGNGYTF.

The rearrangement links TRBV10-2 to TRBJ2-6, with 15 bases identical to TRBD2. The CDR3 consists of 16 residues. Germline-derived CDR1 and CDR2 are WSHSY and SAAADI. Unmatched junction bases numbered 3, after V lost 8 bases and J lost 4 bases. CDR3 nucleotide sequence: TGCGCCAGCGGACTAGCGGGGGGGCTCGGGGCCAACGTCCTGACTTTC. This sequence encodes CASGLAGGLGANVLTF.

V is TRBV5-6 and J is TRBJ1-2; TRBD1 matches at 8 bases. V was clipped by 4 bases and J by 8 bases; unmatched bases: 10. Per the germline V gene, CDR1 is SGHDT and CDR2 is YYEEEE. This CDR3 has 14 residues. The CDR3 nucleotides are TGTGCCAGCAGCAGCGCAGGGGGCGGCGGGGGCTACACCTTC. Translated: CASSSAGGGGGYTF.

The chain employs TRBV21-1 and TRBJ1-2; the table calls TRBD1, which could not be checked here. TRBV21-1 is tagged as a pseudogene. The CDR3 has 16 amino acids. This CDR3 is CASSKGRDRGPYGYTF. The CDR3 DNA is TGTGCCAGCAGCAAAGGCCGGGACAGGGGGCCCTATGGCTACACCTTC.

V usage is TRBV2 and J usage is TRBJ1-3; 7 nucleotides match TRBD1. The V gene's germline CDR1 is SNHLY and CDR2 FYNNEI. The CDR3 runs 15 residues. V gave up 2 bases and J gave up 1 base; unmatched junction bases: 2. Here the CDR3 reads CASSERTGSGNTIYF. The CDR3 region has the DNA TGTGCCAGCAGTGAAAGGACAGGATCTGGAAACACCATATATTTT.

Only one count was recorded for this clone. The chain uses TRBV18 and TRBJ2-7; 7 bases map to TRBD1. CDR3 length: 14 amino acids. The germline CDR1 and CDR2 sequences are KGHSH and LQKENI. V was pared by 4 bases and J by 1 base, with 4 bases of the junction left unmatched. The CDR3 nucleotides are TGTGCCAGCTCACTTACAGGGGATTCCTACGAGCAGTACTTC. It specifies CASSLTGDSYEQYF.

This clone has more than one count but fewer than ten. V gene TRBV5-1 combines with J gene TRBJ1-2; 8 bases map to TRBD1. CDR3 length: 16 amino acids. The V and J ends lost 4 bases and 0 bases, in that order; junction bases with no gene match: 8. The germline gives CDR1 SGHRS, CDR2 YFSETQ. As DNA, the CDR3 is TGCGCCAGCAGCAGAGGACAGGGCCTAACTAACTATGGCTACACCTTC. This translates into CASSRGQGLTNYGYTF.

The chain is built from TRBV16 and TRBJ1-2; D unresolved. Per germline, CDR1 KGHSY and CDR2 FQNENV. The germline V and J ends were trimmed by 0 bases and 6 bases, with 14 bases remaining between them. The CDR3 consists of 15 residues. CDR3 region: CASSQSRGGANGYTF. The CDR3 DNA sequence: TGTGCCAGCAGCCAATCAAGAGGAGGCGCGAATGGCTACACCTTC.

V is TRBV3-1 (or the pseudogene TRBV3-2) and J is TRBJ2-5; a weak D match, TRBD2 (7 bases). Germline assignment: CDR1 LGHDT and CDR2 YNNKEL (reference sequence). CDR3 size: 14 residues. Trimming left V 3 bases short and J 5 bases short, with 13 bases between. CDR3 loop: CASSQVQGGETQYF. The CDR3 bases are TGTGCCAGCAGCCAGGTACAGGGAGGGGAGACCCAGTACTTC.

CDR3 amino acids: CASSVGRGSYEQYF. The DNA of the CDR3 is TGTGCCAGCAGCGTGGGGAGAGGATCCTACGAGCAGTACTTC. The chain couples TRBV3-1 (or the pseudogene TRBV3-2) to TRBJ2-7; a weak D match, TRBD2 (5 bases). The CDR3 has 14 amino acids. Trimming stripped 5 bases from V and 1 base from J, with 12 bases between. Germline values: CDR1 LGHDT, CDR2 YNNKEL (reference sequence).

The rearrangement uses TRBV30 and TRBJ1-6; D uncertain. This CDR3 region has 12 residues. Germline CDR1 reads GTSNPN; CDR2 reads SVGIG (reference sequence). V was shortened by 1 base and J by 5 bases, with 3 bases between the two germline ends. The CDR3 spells CAWSANNSPLHF. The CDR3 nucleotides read TGTGCCTGGAGTGCCAATAATTCACCCCTCCACTTT. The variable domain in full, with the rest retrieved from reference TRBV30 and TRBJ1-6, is SQTIHQWPATLVQPVGSPLSLECTVEGTSNPNLYWYRQAAGRGLQLLFYSVGIGQISSEVPQNLSASRPQDRQFILSSKKLLLSDSGFYLCAWSANNSPLHFGNGTRLTVT.

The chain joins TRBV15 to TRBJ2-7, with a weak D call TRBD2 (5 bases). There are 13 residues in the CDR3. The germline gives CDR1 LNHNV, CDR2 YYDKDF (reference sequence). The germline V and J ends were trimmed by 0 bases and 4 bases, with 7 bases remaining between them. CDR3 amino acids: CATSREREYEQYF. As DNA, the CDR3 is TGTGCCACCAGCAGAGAGAGGGAGTACGAGCAGTACTTC.

Here the CDR3 DNA reads TGTGCCAGCTCAATGACAGGTGACGAGCAGTACTTC. Protein sequence: CASSMTGDEQYF. The chain is built from TRBV18 and TRBJ2-7, with D possibly TRBD1 on 6 matching bases. Trimming removed 5 bases from V and 5 bases from J, with 10 bases in between. Germline V CDR1 and CDR2: KGHSH, LQKENI. The CDR3 contains 12 residues.

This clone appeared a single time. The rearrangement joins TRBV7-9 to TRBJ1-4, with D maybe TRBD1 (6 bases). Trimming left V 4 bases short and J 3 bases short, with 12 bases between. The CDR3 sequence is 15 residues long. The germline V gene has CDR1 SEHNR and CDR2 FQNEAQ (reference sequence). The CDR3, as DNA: TGTGCCAGCAGCTCGTGGACAGAGTCTAATGAAAAACTGTTTTTT. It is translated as CASSSWTESNEKLFF.

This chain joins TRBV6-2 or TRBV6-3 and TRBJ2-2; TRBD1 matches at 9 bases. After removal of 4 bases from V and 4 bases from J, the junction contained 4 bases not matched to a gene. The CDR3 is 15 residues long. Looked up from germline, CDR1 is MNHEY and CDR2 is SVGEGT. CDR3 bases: TGTGCCAGCAGTTGGACAGGGGACCTCACCGGGGAGCTGTTTTTT. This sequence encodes CASSWTGDLTGELFF.